The 15 T cell receptor beta chains given below trace back to one sample, sequenced in a study of T cell responses to AZD1222 COVID-19 vaccine. The table came from immunoSEQ multiplex PCR; TCRdb's copy has only in-frame clones and leaves some out. Here the sample spans around 180,000 clones, 88% being singletons. Sequenced material: peripheral blood, taken 28 days after the second AZD1222 dose. Receptor source: an adult who received the AZD1222 COVID-19 vaccine.

CDR3 coding DNA: TGTGCCACCAGTGAGGGACAGGGGGCTAATGAGCAGTTCTTC. Its translation is CATSEGQGANEQFF. This sequence joins TRBV24-1 and TRBJ2-1; TRBD1 matches 12 bases. CDR3 size: 14 residues. The germline gives CDR1 KGHDR, CDR2 SFDVKD. The J segment lost 7 bases and the V segment lost 4 bases, leaving 1 base of the junction unmatched.

V is TRBV30 and J is TRBJ2-3, with 10 bases lining up with TRBD2. Trimming cost V 2 bases and J 4 bases; bases outside gene matches: 6. The CDR3 spans 15 residues. Germline V gives CDR1 GTSNPN, CDR2 SVGIG (reference sequence). CDR3 protein: CAWSSSGSSADTQYF. The CDR3 nucleotides read TGTGCCTGGAGTTCTAGCGGGAGTAGCGCAGATACGCAGTATTTT.

Turning to this clone: Other DNA sequences of this sample code for an identical CDR3. J is TRBJ2-7 and V is TRBV12-3 or TRBV12-4, with a possible D match to TRBD1 (5 bases). Trimming stripped 4 bases from V and 3 bases from J, with 7 bases between. CDR3 length equals 12 residues. CDR3 residues: CASSSQGYEQYF. The CDR3 nucleotides read TGTGCCAGCAGTTCGCAGGGCTACGAGCAGTACTTC.

The chain combines TRBV4-3 with TRBJ1-2, with a weak D call TRBD1 (6 bases). Trimming removed 0 bases from V and 2 bases from J, with 10 bases in between. The CDR3 is 15 residues long. Germline CDR1 LGHNA, CDR2 YSLEER. In DNA, the CDR3 is TGCGCCAGCAGCCAAGAGGGGCAGGGGAACTATGGCTACACCTTC. This sequence encodes CASSQEGQGNYGYTF.

Points on this clone: Other DNA variants within this sample encode the same CDR3. The chain couples TRBV27 to TRBJ2-7; D gene uncertain. CDR3 length equals 11 residues. Germline CDR1 reads MNHEY; CDR2 reads SMNVEV (reference sequence). V dropped 4 bases and J dropped 1 base, with 2 bases sitting between them. CDR3 amino acids: CASSSSYEQYF. Here the CDR3 DNA reads TGTGCCAGCAGTTCATCCTACGAGCAGTACTTC.

A single count supports this clone. This chain links TRBV4-1 with TRBJ2-4; weak D call: TRBD1 (6 bases). From germline, CDR1 is MGHRA and CDR2 YSYEKL. The length of the CDR3 is 18 residues. The V end was cut by 1 base, the J end by 0 bases, with 16 bases between. CDR3 residues: CASSQAPLLQGAKNIQYF. As DNA, the CDR3 is TGCGCCAGCAGCCAAGCCCCATTGCTACAGGGAGCCAAAAACATTCAGTACTTC.

The V and J genes are TRBV27 and TRBJ1-2; D is unresolved. The V end lost 3 bases, the J end lost 3 bases, and 8 bases lay between the germline ends. CDR1 is MNHEY and CDR2 is SMNVEV in the germline V gene (reference sequence). CDR3 size: 13 residues. This CDR3 reads CASSFKADYGYTF. In DNA, the CDR3 is TGTGCCAGCAGTTTCAAGGCCGACTATGGCTACACCTTC.

This chain uses TRBV24-1 with TRBJ2-7; 10 positions agree with TRBD1. After removal of 9 bases from V and 5 bases from J, the junction contained 6 bases not matched to a gene. Germline CDR1 reads KGHDR; CDR2 reads SFDVKD. The CDR3 spans 13 residues. The CDR3 sequence: CATGRDRGHEQYF. CDR3 nucleotides: TGTGCCACCGGCCGGGACAGGGGTCACGAGCAGTACTTC.

This chain joins TRBV9 and TRBJ2-6, with 10 bases aligning to TRBD1. This CDR3 has 18 residues. Unmatched junction bases numbered 9, after V lost 4 bases and J lost 2 bases. Germline V gene sequence: CDR1 SGDLS, CDR2 YYNGEE. This CDR3 reads CASSIRTGGLAGANVLTF. CDR3 nucleotide sequence: TGTGCCAGCAGCATACGGACAGGGGGATTGGCTGGGGCCAACGTCCTGACTTTC.

This rearrangement joins TRBV5-5 to TRBJ2-7, with TRBD1 as a possible D gene (5 bases). Germline values: CDR1 SGHKS, CDR2 YYEKEE (reference sequence). The CDR3 runs 14 residues. With 2 bases removed from V and 3 bases from J, the gap between germline ends came to 12 bases. CDR3 amino acids: CASSFQGPDYEQYF. CDR3 sequence (DNA): TGTGCCAGCAGCTTCCAGGGCCCCGACTACGAGCAGTACTTC.

The gene calls are TRBV6-5 and TRBJ2-1, with unresolved D. The CDR3 sequence is 14 residues long. V was trimmed by 7 bases and J by 10 bases, leaving 20 bases between them. Germline-derived CDR1 and CDR2 are MNHEY and SVGAGI. DNA for the CDR3: TGTGCCAGCATCATCGGTCATGATCCCGGAGAGCAGTTCTTC. This encodes CASIIGHDPGEQFF.

This clone was counted only a few times. V gene TRBV19 combines with J gene TRBJ1-1; D not certain. Germline V gene sequence: CDR1 LNHDA, CDR2 SQIVND (reference sequence). This CDR3 has 13 residues. Trimming cost V 5 bases and J 1 base, with 8 bases left between them. The CDR3 DNA is TGTGCCAGTAGTCTAACCCGGAACACTGAAGCTTTCTTT. Its protein product is CASSLTRNTEAFF.

V gene TRBV7-8 combines with J gene TRBJ2-7; D is uncertain. V dropped 6 bases and J dropped 2 bases, with 11 bases sitting between them. Germline lookup yields CDR1 SGHVS and CDR2 FQNEAQ. There are 13 residues in the CDR3. In DNA form, the CDR3 reads TGTGCCAGCAGACCAGACACCCCCTACGAGCAGTACTTC. Translating it yields CASRPDTPYEQYF.

The V call is TRBV3-1 (or the pseudogene TRBV3-2), the J call TRBJ2-2; D possibly corresponds to TRBD2 (6 bases). The V end was cut by 0 bases, the J end by 6 bases, with 11 bases between. Germline V gene sequence: CDR1 LGHDT, CDR2 YNNKEL (reference sequence). This CDR3 is built from 15 residues. CDR3 coding DNA: TGTGCCAGCAGCCAAGACCACCCGGGGGCCGGGGAGCTGTTTTTT. Residues: CASSQDHPGAGELFF.

The V and J genes are TRBV28 and TRBJ2-7; the D is unclear. Trimming left V 7 bases short and J 1 base short, with 8 bases between. The CDR3 consists of 12 residues. CDR1 and CDR2 from the germline V gene are MDHEN and SYDVKM. CDR3 DNA sequence: TGTGCCAGCATAGGGAATTCCTACGAGCAGTACTTC. Its translation: CASIGNSYEQYF.